This TCR beta chain originates from a study of blood T cell repertoires in COVID-19. Study overall: From the United States, Italy and Spain came samples of acute and convalescent COVID-19. Sample material is recorded as cDNA or gDNA derived from T cells, B-cell-depleted T cells, or PBMCs.

Seattle researchers signed up patients amid active infection and tracked them longitudinally. This CDR3 is built from 16 residues. Sequenced by immunoSEQ multiplex PCR; TCRdb stores in-frame clones only, minus some. This table has under 300,000 clones, 90% appearing once. The J gene is TRBJ2-5, the V gene TRBV21-1; the table gives TRBD1 as D, unverified against the DNA. TRBV21-1 is a known pseudogene. Material: peripheral blood. This clonotype originated in a woman in her fifties or sixties with COVID-19, enrolled during active disease. The CDR3 DNA reads TGTGCCAGCAGCAAAGGGGACAGGGATGAGCAAGAGACCCAGTACTTC. Encoded protein: CASSKGDRDEQETQYF.